This T cell receptor beta chain was identified during a study of Ad26.COV2.S vaccination and SARS-CoV-2 variants. Losses at the gene ends were 5 bases for V and 3 bases for J; bases not matched to a gene: 7. This CDR3 region has 15 residues. CDR1 is SGHAT and CDR2 is FQDESV in the germline V gene (reference sequence). Study conclusions and caveats: Vaccine recipients had higher spike-specific TCR breadth than placebo recipients. Post-vaccination breadth of spike-specific CD8+ and CD4+ T cell responses was reportedly substantial.

Treatment of the sample: some 20 received Ad26.COV2.S at low or high dose, single or two shots; several received placebo; per-sample allocation not given. Day 63 after the first injection of vaccine or placebo was the sampling time. At a Boston site, the person donating was an adult of 18-55 years. In the vaccine, an Ad26 vector expressed the SARS-CoV-2 spike of the Wuhan strain. A remark on this clone: What it recognizes is unknown.

Using immunoSEQ multiplex PCR, the repertoire was profiled, and TCRdb retains in-frame clones only, with some absent. Of hundreds of thousands of clones detected, approximately 83% appear once; the ten largest clones hold roughly 7.4%. The sample in question was peripheral blood, obtained in a trial of Ad26.COV2.S vaccine versus placebo. The J gene is TRBJ2-1, the V gene TRBV11-1; 7 bases agree with TRBD2. This sequence was found in a person between 18 and 65 years old who received the Ad26.COV2.S COVID-19 vaccine or a placebo. CDR3 amino acids: CASSPRLAGYNEQFF. CDR3 in DNA: TGTGCCAGCAGCCCTCGACTAGCCGGCTACAATGAGCAGTTCTTC.